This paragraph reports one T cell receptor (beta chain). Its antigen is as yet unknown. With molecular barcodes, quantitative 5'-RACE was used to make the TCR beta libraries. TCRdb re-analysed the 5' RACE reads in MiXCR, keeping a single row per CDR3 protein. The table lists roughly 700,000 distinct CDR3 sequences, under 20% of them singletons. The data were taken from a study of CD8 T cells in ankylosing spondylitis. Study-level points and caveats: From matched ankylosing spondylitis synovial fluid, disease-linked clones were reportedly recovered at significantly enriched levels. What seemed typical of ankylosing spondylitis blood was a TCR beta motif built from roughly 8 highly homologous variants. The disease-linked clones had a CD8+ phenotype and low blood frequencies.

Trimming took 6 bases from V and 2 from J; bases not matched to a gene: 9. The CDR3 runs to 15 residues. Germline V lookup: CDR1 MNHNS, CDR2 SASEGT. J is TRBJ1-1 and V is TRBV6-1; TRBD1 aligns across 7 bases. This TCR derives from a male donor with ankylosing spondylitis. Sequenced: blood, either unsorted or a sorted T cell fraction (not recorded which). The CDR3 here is CASRPSTGRNTEAFF. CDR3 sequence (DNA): TGTGCCAGCAGACCCTCGACAGGGAGAAACACTGAAGCTTTCTTT.